Following are 7 T cell receptor beta chains from one sample sequenced in a study of cytomegalovirus exposure and HLA in healthy donors. With 60 Vbeta and 13 Jbeta primers, the PCR was carried out. Only in-frame clones appear in the TCRdb table, and some are missing; sequencing was by immunoSEQ multiplex PCR. The table records approximately 190,000 clones, 82% of them present only once. What was sequenced was PBMCs. Receptors originate from a woman between 45 and 65 years old in good health and CMV-seropositive.

This chain connects TRBV4-1 to TRBJ2-1, with TRBD2 identical over 14 bases. Trimming at V came to 1 base and at J to 3 bases, leaving 11 bases not matched to a gene. The CDR3 spans 20 residues. From germline, CDR1 is MGHRA and CDR2 YSYEKL. CDR3 sequence reads: CASSQAGGTSGRGDYNEQFF. The CDR3 nucleotides read TGCGCCAGCAGCCAAGCCGGAGGGACTAGCGGGAGAGGAGACTACAATGAGCAGTTCTTC.

The chain joins TRBV5-4 to TRBJ2-3, with 9 bases fitting TRBD2. CDR1 and CDR2 (germline): SGHNT, YYREEE (reference sequence). This CDR3 comprises 15 residues. J was trimmed by 4 bases and V by 4 bases; bases with no gene match: 7. This CDR3 is CASSPPGGRADTQYF. The CDR3, as DNA: TGTGCCAGCAGCCCCCCGGGCGGGAGGGCAGATACGCAGTATTTT.

V usage is TRBV11-3 and J usage is TRBJ2-1; the match to TRBD2 covers 10 bases. Losses at the gene ends were 6 bases for V and 13 bases for J; bases not matched to a gene: 15. The CDR3 loop spans 15 amino acids. Germline CDR1 and CDR2: SGHNT and YENEEA. This CDR3 is CASSLGASGGVRQFF. CDR3 DNA: TGTGCCAGCAGTCTCGGGGCTAGCGGGGGTGTAAGACAGTTCTTC.

The rearrangement links TRBV11-2 to TRBJ2-5; possible D gene TRBD1, 6 bases. CDR1 SGHAT and CDR2 FQNNGV come from the germline V gene. V shed 2 bases and J shed 5 bases, with 9 bases lying between them. The CDR3 sequence is 13 residues long. Written as DNA, the CDR3 is TGTGCCAGCAGCTTACAGGGGAGTGAGACCCAGTACTTC. Amino acids: CASSLQGSETQYF.

This clone was detected a few times. The chain couples TRBV19 to TRBJ1-2, with a possible D match to TRBD1 (5 bases). The CDR3 length is 14 residues. Trimming took off 6 bases at V and 3 bases at J, with 14 bases between the two ends. In germline, CDR1 is LNHDA, CDR2 SQIVND (reference sequence). The CDR3 is CASSLEAGDYGYTF. CDR3 DNA sequence: TGTGCCAGTAGCTTGGAGGCGGGGGACTATGGCTACACCTTC. The entire variable domain, with the rest obtained from reference TRBV19 and TRBJ1-2, is as follows: DGGITQSPKYLFRKEGQNVTLSCEQNLNHDAMYWYRQDPGQGLRLIYYSQIVNDFQKGDIAEGYSVSREKKESFPLTVTSAQKNPTAFYLCASSLEAGDYGYTFGSGTRLTVV.

This chain connects TRBV21-1 to TRBJ2-4; whether TRBD1, the table's D call, matches the DNA was not checked. TRBV21-1 is a recognized pseudogene. The CDR3 is 15 amino acids. Written as DNA, the CDR3 is TGTGCCAGCAGCTGGCCAGGGGGCCGAACGGACAGTCAGTACTTC. This gives the protein CASSWPGGRTDSQYF.

J is TRBJ2-2 and V is TRBV6-7; 9 bases are a match to TRBD1. TRBV6-7 belongs to the ORF category, with a function that is uncertain. V lost 4 bases, J lost 1 base, and 1 base stayed unmatched. This CDR3 spans 15 amino acids. The chain's CDR3 is CASSWDRVNTGELFF. The CDR3 bases are TGTGCCAGCAGTTGGGACAGGGTGAACACCGGGGAGCTGTTTTTT.